This TCR beta chain emerged from a study of tissue T cells after allogeneic stem cell transplantation. The overall study: Several unmodified and three CD34-selected T-cell-depleted grafts went to graft-versus-host disease patients.

Germline V CDR1 and CDR2: GTSNPN, SVGIG (reference sequence). The CDR3 has 13 amino acids. V dropped 1 base and J dropped 6 bases, with 13 bases sitting between them. TCRbeta CDR3 was sequenced at survey depth with template counts. The assay was immunoSEQ multiplex PCR, and TCRdb's table has in-frame clones only and misses some. The sample shows a few thousand clones, roughly 70% of them seen only once. Adult allogeneic hematopoietic cell transplant recipients with steroid-refractory graft-versus-host disease were prospectively enrolled for research autopsy. With regard to this clone: No antigen is known for it.

Study-wide results and limits: Shared clones across patients were few; motif clustering revealed tissue-specific shared signatures. In patients and mice, blood and spleen missed much of tissue repertoire.

The source material was left colon tissue, sampled at autopsy. The sequence came from a male patient at least 60 years old with steroid-refractory graft-versus-host disease after an allogeneic stem cell transplant. Some T cells may be provided by the graft donor. The V and J genes are TRBV30 and TRBJ2-7; D unresolved. CDR3 nucleotides: TGTGCCTGGAGTGCCGGTCATGGGGTCGAGCAGTACTTC. It specifies CAWSAGHGVEQYF.